Each of the 12 T cell receptor beta chains below was sequenced from the same sample in a study of Graves' ophthalmopathy and Graves' hyperthyroidism. CDR3 regions of TCR beta were amplified from RNA transcripts. Second-round multiplex PCR followed a first-round RT-PCR using HTBI primers. One entry per CDR3 protein, called by TCRdb with MiXCR from the multiplex PCR reads. This table has a few hundred thousand distinct CDR3 sequences, approximately 20% appearing once. The sample comprised peripheral blood. The receptors derive from a woman under 30 with Graves' ophthalmopathy.

At least ten counts were recorded for this clonotype. The chain uses TRBV6-5 and TRBJ1-1; weak D call: TRBD1 (6 bases). CDR3 length: 12 residues. Trimming left V 7 bases short and J 8 bases short, with 14 bases between. Germline V gene lookup returns CDR1 MNHEY and CDR2 SVGAGI. The CDR3, as DNA: TGTGCCAGCACCTCCCGGGGGGCCGAAGCTTTCTTT. It codes for CASTSRGAEAFF.

This clonotype was counted at least ten times. The V call is TRBV12-3 or TRBV12-4, the J call TRBJ1-6; a possible D gene is TRBD1 (5 bases). Trimming left V 3 bases short and J 9 bases short, with 12 bases between. The length of the CDR3 is 14 residues. Here the CDR3 reads CASSFEVGGSPLHF. The CDR3, as DNA: TGTGCCAGCAGTTTTGAAGTGGGGGGTTCACCCCTCCACTTT.

As concerns this clonotype: Compared with germline, one end of the junction differs, possibly owing to a read error. V gene TRBV6-2 or TRBV6-3 combines with J gene TRBJ2-5, with 7 bases fitting TRBD2. Germline CDR1 reads MNHEY; CDR2 reads SVGEGT. The CDR3 extends over 18 amino acids. CDR3 nucleotide sequence: TGTGCCAGCAGTTACTTCGAGGGAGTACTAGCGACACAAGAGACCCAGCACTTC. It translates to CASSYFEGVLATQETQHF.

This clonotype occurred many times. The CDR3 coding sequence is TGTGCCAGCAGTTCCTCGACTAGGATATCCATCACAGATACGCAGTATTTT. Translation gives CASSSSTRISITDTQYF. The genes are TRBV6-2 or TRBV6-3 and TRBJ2-3, with D maybe TRBD2 (6 bases). This CDR3 has 17 residues. Germline V gene data show CDR1 as MNHEY and CDR2 as SVGEGT. Trimming cost V 4 bases and J 2 bases, with 19 bases left between them.

This clonotype was found many times. The chain combines TRBV6-2 or TRBV6-3 with TRBJ2-7, with 7 bases aligning to TRBD1. Trimming cost V 6 bases and J 6 bases; bases outside gene matches: 14. The CDR3 spans 15 residues. Germline CDR1 MNHEY, CDR2 SVGEGT. The CDR3 reads CASSLNDRAISEQYF. The CDR3 coding sequence is TGTGCCAGCAGCCTCAACGACAGGGCTATCTCCGAGCAGTACTTC.

This clonotype was detected ten times or more. The chain joins TRBV2 to TRBJ2-7; 8 nucleotides match TRBD1. Germline V gene lookup returns CDR1 SNHLY and CDR2 FYNNEI. The J segment lost 8 bases and the V segment lost 4 bases, leaving 10 bases of the junction unmatched. CDR3 length: 14 amino acids. Written as DNA, the CDR3 is TGTGCCAGCAGTGCCGACAGGGGATGGTACCAGCAGTACTTC. Amino acids: CASSADRGWYQQYF.

The table lists this clonotype with many counts. The genes are TRBV7-2 and TRBJ2-7; D is undetermined. The CDR3 has 15 amino acids. Germline lookup yields CDR1 SGHTA and CDR2 FQGNSA. Trimming took off 5 bases at V and 0 bases at J, with 14 bases between the two ends. CDR3 region: CASSAAKGTSYEQYF. In nucleotides, the CDR3 is TGTGCCAGCAGCGCCGCGAAGGGCACCTCCTACGAGCAGTACTTC. Supplemented by reference TRBV7-2 and TRBJ2-7, the full variable domain reads GAGVSQSPSNKVTEKGKDVELRCDPISGHTALYWYRQSLGQGLEFLIYFQGNSAPDKSGLPSDRFSAERTGGSVSTLTIQRTQQEDSAVYLCASSAAKGTSYEQYFGPGTRLTVT.

Worth noting for this clonotype: At one end the junction does not follow the germline gene, possibly because of a read error. CDR3 DNA: TGTGCCAGCAGACCGTCCGTCGGGGTGGGGGTGGGCTTC. This translates into CASRPSVGVGVGF. The genes are TRBV6-5 and TRBJ2-4; D could derive from TRBD1 or TRBD2 (5 bases each). The CDR3 sequence is 13 residues long. CDR1 MNHEY and CDR2 SVGAGI come from the germline V gene.

This clonotype has a count of ten or more. The chain combines TRBV12-5 with TRBJ2-7; TRBD1 matches 11 bases. V was pared by 0 bases and J by 6 bases, with 4 bases of the junction left unmatched. In germline, CDR1 is LGHNT, CDR2 FRNRAP. The CDR3 totals 15 residues. The CDR3 here is CASGLVRTGGGEQYF. The CDR3 coding sequence is TGTGCTAGTGGTTTGGTACGGACAGGGGGCGGCGAGCAGTACTTC.

This clonotype was recorded at least ten times. The rearrangement uses TRBV6-2 or TRBV6-3 and TRBJ1-1, with 7 bases aligning to TRBD1. Germline loops: CDR1 MNHEY, CDR2 SVGEGT. Unmatched junction bases numbered 8, after V lost 10 bases and J lost 0 bases. The CDR3 has 14 residues. The CDR3 region has the DNA TGTGCCACCATTTGGGACAGCATGAACACTGAAGCTTTCTTT. Translated, it gives CATIWDSMNTEAFF.

This clonotype was detected many times. CDR3 nucleotides: TGTGCCAGCAGTGAAGAAGGGGCGGGAACGCCCTACGAGCAGTACTTC. Protein product: CASSEEGAGTPYEQYF. This chain connects TRBV6-1 to TRBJ2-7; TRBD2 might be the D (6 bases). This CDR3 region has 16 residues. Trimming left V 1 base short and J 2 bases short, with 15 bases between. Germline CDR1 reads MNHNS; CDR2 reads SASEGT.

This clonotype was detected many times. Here the CDR3 DNA reads TGTGCCAGCCTCAGGACAGAGCAGTGGTACACTGAAGCTTTCTTT. It encodes CASLRTEQWYTEAFF. This rearrangement joins TRBV28 to TRBJ1-1, with D possibly being TRBD1 (6 bases). Between the trimmed V and J ends, which lost 8 bases and 3 bases, there was a span of 19 bases. The CDR3 is 15 residues long. Germline CDR1 is MDHEN and CDR2 is SYDVKM.